The 4 T cell receptor beta chains in this list originate from one sample, sequenced in a study of regulatory T cells in long-lasting Graves disease. Time point given: persistent/refractory GD, antithyroid drugs over 5 years with positive TRAb. PBMC-extracted RNA yielded the TCR library. With iRepertoire HTBI primers and Arm-PCR of CDR3 regions, TCR beta libraries were built. TCRdb used MiXCR to reprocess the multiplex PCR reads, holding one entry per CDR3 protein. The sample holds roughly 450,000 distinct CDR3 sequences; about a quarter are singletons and the top ten take about a quarter. Here the sequenced sample was peripheral blood mononuclear cells (PBMCs), taken when the disease was refractory, from a patient treated with antithyroid drugs. Receptors originate from a female donor with Graves disease.

This clonotype turned up a few times. For the CDR3, the DNA is TGTGCCAGCAGCTTAGGGACTAGCAGGACCTTATACGAGCAGTACTTC. Translated, it gives CASSLGTSRTLYEQYF. V gene TRBV7-2 combines with J gene TRBJ2-7, with 8 bases matching TRBD2. Looked up from germline, CDR1 is SGHTA and CDR2 is FQGNSA. CDR3 size: 16 residues. The V segment lost 1 base and the J segment 4 bases; nucleotides outside the gene matches: 9. Supplemented by reference TRBV7-2 and TRBJ2-7, the full variable domain reads GAGVSQSPSNKVTEKGKDVELRCDPISGHTALYWYRQSLGQGLEFLIYFQGNSAPDKSGLPSDRFSAERTGGSVSTLTIQRTQQEDSAVYLCASSLGTSRTLYEQYFGPGTRLTVT.

This clonotype was recorded a few times. V and J are TRBV5-1 and TRBJ2-7; 14 bases are a match to TRBD2. The CDR3 totals 16 residues. After removal of 0 bases from V and 5 bases from J, the junction contained 4 bases not matched to a gene. Germline-derived CDR1 and CDR2 are SGHRS and YFSETQ. This chain's CDR3 is CASSLARTSGRNEQYF. The CDR3 DNA reads as TGCGCCAGCAGCTTGGCCCGGACTAGCGGGAGGAACGAGCAGTACTTC.

The chain couples TRBV6-5 to TRBJ2-3; D remains ambiguous. CDR1 is MNHEY and CDR2 is SVGAGI in the germline V gene. V gave up 4 bases and J gave up 6 bases, with 8 bases separating them. The CDR3 spans 12 residues. In nucleotides, the CDR3 is TGTGCCAGCAGTTCCCCCCCCGATACGCAGTATTTT. The encoded protein is CASSSPPDTQYF.

This chain connects TRBV19 to TRBJ1-1; 8 bases are a match to TRBD1. The CDR3 extends over 14 amino acids. J gave up 5 bases and V 6 bases, and 8 bases lay outside the gene matches. Germline lookup yields CDR1 LNHDA and CDR2 SQIVND (reference sequence). DNA of the CDR3: TGTGCCAGTAGCCGACAGGGGCGCGGGACTGAAGCTTTCTTT. Amino acids: CASSRQGRGTEAFF.